This TCR beta chain was identified in a study of PD-1 blockade in classical Hodgkin lymphoma. V gave up 5 bases and J gave up 4 bases, with 14 bases separating them. Germline CDR1 is SGHVS and CDR2 is FQNEAQ. The CDR3 extends over 14 amino acids. Clones were sequenced by immunoSEQ multiplex PCR, and TCRdb holds only the in-frame ones, with some missing. The sample carries about 75,000 clones, approximately 94% recorded once. Each patient experienced a relapse that followed autologous stem cell transplantation, and brentuximab vedotin exposure varied. The origin of this receptor is a human donor with classical Hodgkin lymphoma. This chain connects TRBV7-8 to TRBJ1-1; tentatively, D is TRBD1 (6 bases). The source was peripheral blood mononuclear cells (PBMCs), collected at baseline. The CDR3: CASSLSTRGTEAFF. DNA for the CDR3: TGTGCCAGCAGCCTCTCGACCAGGGGCACTGAAGCTTTCTTT.